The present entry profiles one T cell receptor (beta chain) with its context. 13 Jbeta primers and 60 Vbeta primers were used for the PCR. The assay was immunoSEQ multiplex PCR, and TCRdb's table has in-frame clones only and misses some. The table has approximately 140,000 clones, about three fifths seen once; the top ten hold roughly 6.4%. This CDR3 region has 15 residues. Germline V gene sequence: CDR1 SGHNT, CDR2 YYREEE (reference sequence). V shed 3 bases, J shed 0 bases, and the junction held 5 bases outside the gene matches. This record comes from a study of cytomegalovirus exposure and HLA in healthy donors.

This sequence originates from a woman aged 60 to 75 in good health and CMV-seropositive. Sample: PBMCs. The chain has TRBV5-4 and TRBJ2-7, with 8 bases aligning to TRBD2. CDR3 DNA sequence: TGTGCCAGCAGCTCATTGGCGGGAGGCTCCTACGAGCAGTACTTC. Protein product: CASSSLAGGSYEQYF.